This passage covers 16 T cell receptor beta chains from one sample sequenced in a study of preoperative IRX-2 immunotherapy in early breast cancer (dated by TCRdb to about 2019). Library generation was performed with the immunoSEQ multiplex PCR assay. Held by TCRdb, this immuneACCESS table contains in-frame sequences only and omits some clones. Under half of the omission traces to an unresolved V gene where checked; the cause of the rest is unknown. Present in this sample are about 11,000 clones, roughly 80% of which were seen just once. Together, the top ten hold 4.5% to 7% of the sample. Per the publication, the treatment or condition label means: preoperative locoregional IRX-2 cytokine immunotherapy. The source was lymph node tissue, collected before IRX-2 immunotherapy. The receptors were gathered from a human donor with breast cancer.

Comments on this clone: The same CDR3 can be traced to other DNA sequences in this sample. The chain is built from TRBV29-1 and TRBJ2-3; D call uncertain. Between the trimmed V and J ends, which lost 1 base and 5 bases, there was a span of 7 bases. Germline-derived CDR1 and CDR2 are SQVTM and ANQGSEA. The CDR3 covers 12 residues. The CDR3: CSVEGEGDTQYF. DNA for the CDR3: TGCAGCGTTGAAGGGGAAGGAGATACGCAGTATTTT.

This clone has more than one count but fewer than ten. V gene TRBV11-3 combines with J gene TRBJ1-1, with D possibly TRBD1 on 6 matching bases. The ends were cut back, 5 bases at V and 1 base at J, with 17 bases in the middle. The CDR3 contains 16 residues. CDR1 SGHNT and CDR2 YENEEA come from the germline V gene. The CDR3 reads CASSENPGVRNTEAFF. The CDR3 nucleotides are TGTGCCAGCAGCGAAAACCCAGGGGTCCGGAACACTGAAGCTTTCTTT.

The CDR3 DNA is TGTGCCAGCAGTGGAAGGGACACGTTTGAGATTGTGAACACTGAAGCTTTCTTT. It yields the protein CASSGRDTFEIVNTEAFF. The chain employs TRBV6-8 and TRBJ1-1; D might be TRBD1 (6 bases). This CDR3 is built from 18 residues. Trimming pared 5 bases from V and 0 bases from J, leaving 22 bases between. Germline values: CDR1 MNHGY, CDR2 SAAAGT.

CDR3 nucleotides: TGTGCCAGCAGTTACGGGGTATTGGTCACTGAAGCTTTCTTT. Its protein is CASSYGVLVTEAFF. The chain combines TRBV6-8 with TRBJ1-1; D remains ambiguous. Germline-derived CDR1 and CDR2 are MNHGY and SAAAGT. V lost 2 bases to trimming and J lost 4 bases, with 11 bases between them. The CDR3 consists of 14 residues.

This clone was seen a single time. This chain uses TRBV18 with TRBJ2-7; D is unclear. This CDR3 region has 15 residues. V lost 6 bases and J 0 bases, leaving 15 bases between the germline ends. Per germline, CDR1 KGHSH and CDR2 LQKENI. CDR3 DNA: TGTGCCAGCTCTCCTACTAACTCGAACTCCTACGAGCAGTACTTC. Translated, it gives CASSPTNSNSYEQYF.

This rearrangement joins TRBV25-1 to TRBJ2-1, with TRBD2 identical over 8 bases. V trimming: 1 base; J trimming: 1 base; junction bases outside the gene matches: 6. This CDR3 spans 17 amino acids. CDR1 is MGHDK, CDR2 SYGVNS, per germline. The CDR3 sequence is CASSESRGLASYNEQFF. CDR3 nucleotides: TGTGCCAGCAGTGAATCTCGAGGACTAGCATCCTACAATGAGCAGTTCTTC.

This clone was detected only a few times. The chain couples TRBV6-8 to TRBJ1-1; possible D gene TRBD1, 5 bases. The CDR3 is 16 residues long. CDR1 and CDR2 from the germline V gene are MNHGY and SAAAGT. The V and J ends lost 5 bases and 8 bases respectively, with 24 bases between them. The CDR3 spells CASSDSGTLIRAEAFF. The CDR3, as DNA: TGTGCCAGCAGTGATTCCGGGACCTTAATTCGGGCGGAAGCTTTCTTT.

This rearrangement joins TRBV14 to TRBJ1-4; 7 bases match TRBD1. Germline assignment: CDR1 SGHDN and CDR2 FVKESK. The CDR3 has 13 residues. V was pared by 4 bases and J by 8 bases, with 4 bases of the junction left unmatched. The CDR3 nucleotides read TGTGCCAGCAGCCGGACAGGACGGGAAAAACTGTTTTTT. This encodes CASSRTGREKLFF.

This clone was seen a handful of times. This chain links TRBV18 with TRBJ1-1; the D is unclear. The CDR3 contains 13 residues. V was cut by 3 bases and J by 1 base, with 6 bases left in between. CDR1 and CDR2 from the germline V gene are KGHSH and LQKENI. The CDR3 nucleotides are TGTGCCAGCTCACCGGTGGGGAACACTGAAGCTTTCTTT. Its protein is CASSPVGNTEAFF.

Here the CDR3 reads CASSPRQQGGEKLFF. The DNA of the CDR3 is TGTGCCAGCAGCCCCCGGCAACAGGGAGGTGAAAAACTGTTTTTT. The chain employs TRBV11-3 and TRBJ1-4, with D maybe TRBD1 (6 bases). CDR3 size: 15 residues. Looked up from germline, CDR1 is SGHNT and CDR2 is YENEEA. Trimming cost V 5 bases and J 7 bases, with 17 bases left between them. Variable domain in full (rest from reference TRBV11-3 and TRBJ1-4): EAGVVQSPRYKIIEKKQPVAFWCNPISGHNTLYWYLQNLGQGPELLIRYENEEAVDDSQLPKDRFSAERLKGVDSTLKIQPAELGDSAVYLCASSPRQQGGEKLFFGSGTQLSVL.

In this sample, this clone turned up a few times. V is TRBV28 and J is TRBJ1-3, with a possible D match to TRBD1 (5 bases). Deletions cut 5 bases from V and 2 bases from J, with 13 bases between. This CDR3 has 15 residues. CDR1 MDHEN and CDR2 SYDVKM come from the germline V gene. CDR3 in amino acids: CASSPPRVAGNTIYF. The DNA of the CDR3 is TGTGCCAGCAGTCCGCCCAGGGTTGCTGGAAACACCATATATTTT.

This chain links TRBV14 with TRBJ2-7; 9 bases match TRBD2. Germline V lookup: CDR1 SGHDN, CDR2 FVKESK. The CDR3 is made up of 15 amino acids. The ends lost 0 bases at V and 7 bases at J; junction bases unmatched: 7. The CDR3 sequence is CASSQDLAGVREQYF. In DNA, the CDR3 is TGTGCCAGCAGCCAAGACTTAGCGGGAGTACGGGAGCAGTACTTC.

The V and J genes are TRBV23-1 and TRBJ1-2; 10 bases are shared with TRBD1. TRBV23-1 has ORF status, its function being uncertain. The CDR3 is 15 amino acids. Trimming cost V 6 bases and J 4 bases; bases outside gene matches: 8. CDR3 loop: CASSQGQGEGYGYTF. Here the CDR3 DNA reads TGCGCCAGCAGCCAAGGACAGGGGGAAGGCTATGGCTACACCTTC.

The V and J genes are TRBV4-1 and TRBJ1-1; 7 bases match TRBD1. Trimming took 2 bases from V and 4 from J; bases not matched to a gene: 7. Germline CDR1 and CDR2: MGHRA and YSYEKL. The CDR3 has 15 residues. The CDR3 loop is CASSQNRGSSTEAFF. The CDR3 DNA reads as TGCGCCAGCAGCCAAAACAGGGGAAGCTCCACTGAAGCTTTCTTT.

In this sample, this clone turned up once. The V gene is TRBV19, the J gene TRBJ1-4; maybe TRBD1 (6 bases). Germline values: CDR1 LNHDA, CDR2 SQIVND (reference sequence). Trimming stripped 7 bases from V and 4 bases from J, with 10 bases between. There are 13 residues in the CDR3. Here the CDR3 DNA reads TGTGCCAGTACTGGACAGTTTAATGAAAAACTGTTTTTT. It codes for CASTGQFNEKLFF. The entire variable domain, with the rest obtained from reference TRBV19 and TRBJ1-4, is as follows: DGGITQSPKYLFRKEGQNVTLSCEQNLNHDAMYWYRQDPGQGLRLIYYSQIVNDFQKGDIAEGYSVSREKKESFPLTVTSAQKNPTAFYLCASTGQFNEKLFFGSGTQLSVL.

This rearrangement joins TRBV7-8 to TRBJ2-2, with 10 positions matching TRBD1. Germline values: CDR1 SGHVS, CDR2 FQNEAQ. V shed 2 bases, J shed 3 bases, and the junction held 6 bases outside the gene matches. The CDR3 length is 17 residues. DNA for the CDR3: TGTGCCAGCAGCTTATTATCCGGGACAGGGGACACCGGGGAGCTGTTTTTT. Amino acids: CASSLLSGTGDTGELFF. Looking up the rest from reference TRBV7-8 and TRBJ2-2 gives the full variable domain: GAGVSQSPRYKVAKRGQDVALRCDPISGHVSLFWYQQALGQGPEFLTYFQNEAQLDKSGLPSDRFFAERPEGSVSTLKIQRTQQEDSAVYLCASSLLSGTGDTGELFFGEGSRLTVL.